The rows below give T cell receptor beta chains drawn from one sample of a study of regulatory T cells in long-lasting Graves disease. TCRdb independently ran MiXCR on the multiplex PCR reads; one entry per CDR3 protein. Of some 240,000 distinct CDR3 sequences detected, around a fifth appear once; the ten largest clones hold 10% to 15%. These data were also reused for a study on T cells in Graves' hyperthyroidism and ophthalmopathy.

Here the sequenced sample was peripheral blood mononuclear cells (PBMCs), taken at new diagnosis, from a patient treated with antithyroid drugs. Source of these receptors: a woman in her 30s with Graves disease. Both conserved end residues are part of each CDR3. The D gene is left open where the match is weak. Clone size appears in some rows only: once, few, many, or a class for an expanded clone.

TRBJ1-1 TRBV6-1 many - CASSPEWLNTEAFF TGTGCCAGCAGCCCGGAGTGGTTGAACACTGAAGCTTTCTTT
TRBJ1-4 TRBV5-1 many - CASSPPGLETNEKLFF TGCGCCAGCAGTCCTCCGGGGTTAGAGACTAATGAAAAACTGTTTTTT
TRBJ1-6 TRBV12-3/TRBV12-4 many TRBD1 CASSFWDRGFYNSPLHF TGTGCCAGCAGTTTTTGGGACAGGGGATTCTATAATTCACCCCTCCACTTT
TRBJ2-3 TRBV6-1 many TRBD2 CASSQAGGRVDTQYF TGTGCCAGCAGCCAAGCCGGGGGGAGAGTGGATACGCAGTATTTT
TRBJ2-5 TRBV7-9 many - CASSLVQGSLETQYF TGTGCCAGCAGCTTAGTTCAGGGTTCGTTGGAGACCCAGTACTTC
TRBJ2-7 TRBV11-2 many - CASSFGTGHWEQYF TGTGCCAGCAGCTTTGGGACGGGGCATTGGGAGCAGTACTTC
TRBJ1-3 TRBV6-1 - - CASSEADTIYF TGTGCCAGCAGTGAAGCCGACACCATATATTTT
TRBJ1-1 TRBV7-9 many - CASSLTPEAFF TGTGCCAGCAGCTTAACCCCTGAAGCTTTCTTT
TRBJ2-3 TRBV12-3/TRBV12-4 many - CASSNGLQGDTQYF TGTGCCAGCAGTAACGGGCTCCAAGGAGATACGCAGTATTTT
TRBJ1-5 TRBV20-1 - - CSAPRSGPLGQPQHF TGCAGTGCTCCCCGGTCAGGGCCCCTGGGTCAGCCCCAGCATTTT
TRBJ1-5 TRBV11-2 many - CASSPPGTYQPQHF TGTGCCAGCAGCCCACCCGGGACCTATCAGCCCCAGCATTTT
TRBJ2-3 TRBV28 - TRBD2 CASSSPRGSGRADTQYF TGTGCCAGCAGTTCCCCACGGGGCAGCGGGAGAGCAGATACGCAGTATTTT
TRBJ2-1 TRBV9 many - CASSAFLSGSSYNEQFF TGTGCCAGCAGCGCTTTCCTAAGCGGTTCCTCCTACAATGAGCAGTTCTTC
TRBJ1-5 TRBV5-5 many - CASSLAAHSAQPQHF TGTGCCAGCAGCTTGGCCGCTCACTCGGCTCAGCCCCAGCATTTT
TRBJ1-1 TRBV30 many - CAWSLLSVEAFF TGTGCCTGGAGCCTCCTCAGTGTTGAAGCTTTCTTT
TRBJ2-3 TRBV11-3 many TRBD2 CASSFRTSGADTQYF TGTGCCAGCAGCTTCAGGACTAGCGGTGCAGATACGCAGTATTTT
TRBJ1-2 TRBV20-1 many TRBD1 CSASDGQGAYGYTF TGCAGTGCTAGCGATGGACAGGGGGCCTATGGCTACACCTTC
TRBJ1-1 TRBV20-1 many - CSARRGAGNTEAFF TGCAGTGCTAGAAGGGGCGCGGGAAACACTGAAGCTTTCTTT
TRBJ2-7 TRBV3-1 many - CASSQGLAGGINYEQYF TGTGCCAGCAGCCAAGGTTTAGCCGGGGGAATAAACTACGAGCAGTACTTC
TRBJ2-1 TRBV19 many TRBD2 CASGEAGGAAYNEQFF TGTGCCAGCGGGGAGGCCGGGGGGGCCGCCTACAATGAGCAGTTCTTC
TRBJ2-5 TRBV7-9 many TRBD1 CASSFTRDSEETQYF TGTGCCAGCAGCTTTACAAGGGACAGTGAAGAGACCCAGTACTTC
TRBJ1-1 TRBV11-2 many - CASSLVSNVNTEAFF TGTGCCAGCAGCTTAGTGAGCAATGTGAACACTGAAGCTTTCTTT
TRBJ2-1 TRBV11-3 - - CASSSPPRNEQFF TGTGCCAGCAGCTCCCCTCCACGCAATGAGCAGTTCTTC
TRBJ2-7 TRBV10-1 many - CASSSGQTAYEQYF TGCGCCAGCAGTTCGGGACAAACCGCCTACGAGCAGTACTTC
TRBJ1-5 TRBV15 - - CATSREAEPRAQHF TGTGCCACCAGCAGGGAGGCAGAGCCTCGGGCCCAGCATTTT
TRBJ2-7 TRBV27 many TRBD1 CASSFTGGHEQYF TGTGCCAGCAGTTTCACAGGGGGCCACGAGCAGTACTTC
TRBJ2-3 TRBV6-2/TRBV6-3 many - CASSNPGLHTDTQYF TGTGCCAGCAGTAATCCGGGACTGCACACAGATACGCAGTATTTT
TRBJ1-3 TRBV7-6 - - CASSSTGPNTIYF TGTGCCAGCAGCTCTACAGGACCAAACACCATATATTTT
TRBJ1-1 TRBV2 many TRBD1 CASTQGVLNTEAFF TGTGCCAGCACCCAGGGGGTGTTGAACACTGAAGCTTTCTTT
TRBJ1-1 TRBV10-3 many - CAIRPPGNTEAFF TGTGCCATCAGGCCGCCGGGGAACACTGAAGCTTTCTTT
TRBJ2-7 TRBV7-2 many - CASSPVGGSYEQYF TGTGCCAGCAGCCCAGTAGGGGGCTCCTACGAGCAGTACTTC
TRBJ1-1 TRBV5-8 many - CASSLGQRFTEAFF TGTGCCAGCAGCTTGGGACAGAGATTCACTGAAGCTTTCTTT
TRBJ2-7 TRBV18 many - CASSTTDSIEQYF TGTGCCAGCTCAACCACAGACAGTATCGAGCAGTACTTC
TRBJ2-7 TRBV2 many - CASSERGTGFIQSYEQYF TGTGCCAGCAGTGAGCGGGGGACAGGATTCATCCAATCCTACGAGCAGTACTTC
TRBJ1-2 TRBV27 many - CASSRGWDYGYTF TGTGCCAGCAGTAGGGGCTGGGACTATGGCTACACCTTC
TRBJ1-3 TRBV5-4 - - CASSFGGNQYSGNTIYF TGTGCCAGCAGCTTTGGAGGGAACCAGTACTCTGGAAACACCATATATTTT
TRBJ1-5 TRBV19 once - CASSIYPTAIGLNQPQHF TGTGCCAGTAGTATCTATCCTACAGCCATCGGGTTGAATCAGCCCCAGCATTTT
TRBJ2-7 TRBV7-9 many - CASSFVEGIIAYEQYF TGTGCCAGCAGCTTTGTCGAAGGGATCATCGCCTACGAGCAGTACTTC
TRBJ2-7 TRBV2 few TRBD2 CASRQRGAWSEQYF TGTGCCAGCCGTCAGCGGGGGGCTTGGAGCGAGCAGTACTTC
TRBJ1-5 TRBV15 many - CATSRDRGSNQPQHF TGTGCCACCAGCAGAGATCGGGGGAGTAATCAGCCCCAGCATTTT
TRBJ2-1 TRBV2 - - CARRLRAVSYNEQFF TGTGCCAGGAGGTTACGTGCAGTCAGCTACAATGAGCAGTTCTTC
TRBJ2-5 TRBV7-9 - - CASSFPMVETQYF TGTGCCAGCAGCTTCCCTATGGTAGAGACCCAGTACTTC
TRBJ2-1 TRBV25-1 many TRBD1 CASSGMQGARNEQFF TGTGCCAGCAGTGGGATGCAGGGGGCGCGGAATGAGCAGTTCTTC
TRBJ2-1 TRBV12-5 - - CASGLGSSTRFF TGTGCTAGTGGTTTGGGCTCGAGTACTCGGTTCTTC
TRBJ2-5 TRBV5-1 - - CASSFFGQQETQYF TGCGCCAGCAGCTTTTTTGGGCAACAAGAGACCCAGTACTTC